A single sample gave rise to the 32 T cell receptor beta chains below, sequenced in a study of blood T cell repertoires in COVID-19. Clones were read by immunoSEQ multiplex PCR, and TCRdb kept only the in-frame ones, dropping some. The sample lists more than 200,000 clones; around 90% were seen once. Sequenced sample: peripheral blood. The receptor set was obtained from a human donor in a cohort sampled during active COVID-19.

This clone was seen a single time. V usage is TRBV5-1 and J usage is TRBJ2-5; possible D gene TRBD1, 5 bases. The germline V gene has CDR1 SGHRS and CDR2 YFSETQ. The CDR3 runs 17 residues. The V end lost 2 bases, the J end lost 3 bases, and 20 bases lay between the germline ends. CDR3 in DNA: TGCGCCAGCAGCTTCACTATCGCAGGGATATCTGAAGAGACCCAGTACTTC. Encoded protein: CASSFTIAGISEETQYF.

The chain recombines TRBV12-3 or TRBV12-4 with TRBJ2-7; 11 bases are shared with TRBD1. The V gene end was trimmed by 8 bases and the J gene end by 6 bases; junction bases not matched to a gene: 6. This CDR3 has 13 amino acids. CDR3 DNA: TGTGCCAGCCAGGACAGGGGGCTAGGCGAGCAGTACTTC. This translates into CASQDRGLGEQYF.

This clone appeared a single time. The chain carries TRBV7-2 and TRBJ2-7; D gene ambiguous. The germline gives CDR1 SGHTA, CDR2 FQGNSA. Trimming pared 3 bases from V and 2 bases from J, leaving 17 bases between. This CDR3 contains 16 residues. The CDR3 spells CASSLRLGSLTYEQYF. In nucleotides, the CDR3 is TGTGCCAGCAGCTTGAGGCTGGGTTCACTAACCTACGAGCAGTACTTC. Supplemented by reference TRBV7-2 and TRBJ2-7, the full variable domain reads GAGVSQSPSNKVTEKGKDVELRCDPISGHTALYWYRQSLGQGLEFLIYFQGNSAPDKSGLPSDRFSAERTGGSVSTLTIQRTQQEDSAVYLCASSLRLGSLTYEQYFGPGTRLTVT.

This clone was recorded once. The chain recombines TRBV10-2 with TRBJ1-5, with TRBD1 as a possible D gene (5 bases). Trimming stripped 2 bases from V and 11 bases from J, with 19 bases between. CDR3 length: 15 residues. Germline values: CDR1 WSHSY, CDR2 SAAADI. DNA of the CDR3: TGCGCCAGCAGTGAGCTATACGTTCAGGGCATAGCCCAGCATTTT. Its translation is CASSELYVQGIAQHF.

The rearrangement links TRBV5-8 to TRBJ2-7; 8 nucleotides agree with TRBD1. CDR1 is SGHTS, CDR2 YDEGEE, per germline. With 0 bases clipped from V and 5 bases from J, the junction kept 7 bases outside the gene matches. The length of the CDR3 is 15 residues. The CDR3 loop is CASSLAGQGADEQYF. The CDR3 coding sequence is TGTGCCAGCAGCTTGGCCGGGCAGGGGGCGGACGAGCAGTACTTC.

The CDR3 loop is CASSSGLAGGVSEQYF. The DNA of the CDR3 is TGTGCCAGCAGCTCAGGACTAGCGGGAGGAGTGAGCGAGCAGTACTTC. The V gene is TRBV7-2, the J gene TRBJ2-7, with 14 nucleotides matching TRBD2. The germline V gene encodes CDR1 SGHTA and CDR2 FQGNSA. The CDR3 is made up of 16 amino acids. The ends lost 4 bases at V and 6 bases at J; junction bases unmatched: 8. Looking up the rest from reference TRBV7-2 and TRBJ2-7 gives the full variable domain: GAGVSQSPSNKVTEKGKDVELRCDPISGHTALYWYRQSLGQGLEFLIYFQGNSAPDKSGLPSDRFSAERTGGSVSTLTIQRTQQEDSAVYLCASSSGLAGGVSEQYFGPGTRLTVT.

Of note for this clone: Other DNA variants within this sample encode the same CDR3. V is TRBV3-1 (or the pseudogene TRBV3-2) and J is TRBJ1-1; D remains ambiguous. Germline V lookup: CDR1 LGHDT, CDR2 YNNKEL (reference sequence). V dropped 0 bases and J dropped 4 bases, with 9 bases sitting between them. The CDR3 runs to 14 residues. Here the CDR3 reads CASSQDLGSTEAFF. The DNA of the CDR3 is TGTGCCAGCAGCCAAGATCTGGGGAGCACTGAAGCTTTCTTT.

This clone was seen a single time. This chain uses TRBV4-2 with TRBJ1-5; 7 bases match TRBD1. This CDR3 contains 15 residues. V lost 4 bases and J lost 5; bases outside the gene matches: 8. Per the germline V gene, CDR1 is LGHNA and CDR2 is YNFKEQ. Here the CDR3 reads CASSPYLGGHQPQHF. DNA of the CDR3: TGTGCCAGCAGCCCTTACTTAGGGGGCCATCAGCCCCAGCATTTT.

The CDR3 sequence is CASTRGHGANVLTF. CDR3 nucleotides: TGTGCCAGCACCAGGGGGCATGGGGCCAACGTCCTGACTTTC. The rearrangement links TRBV6-5 to TRBJ2-6, with TRBD1 matching over 8 bases. CDR3 size: 14 residues. The V gene end was trimmed by 7 bases and the J gene end by 3 bases; junction bases not matched to a gene: 2. CDR1 is MNHEY and CDR2 is SVGAGI in the germline V gene.

V gene TRBV28 combines with J gene TRBJ2-5; tentatively, D is TRBD1 (5 bases). This CDR3 spans 13 amino acids. Germline assignment: CDR1 MDHEN and CDR2 SYDVKM. Trimming pared 3 bases from V and 4 bases from J, leaving 9 bases between. CDR3 nucleotide sequence: TGTGCCAGCAGTTTTTTAGGGGTAGAGACCCAGTACTTC. It codes for CASSFLGVETQYF. Full variable domain (outside the CDR3, taken from reference TRBV28 and TRBJ2-5): DVKVTQSSRYLVKRTGEKVFLECVQDMDHENMFWYRQDPGLGLRLIYFSYDVKMKEKGDIPEGYSVSREKKERFSLILESASTNQTSMYLCASSFLGVETQYFGPGTRLLVL.

The CDR3 nucleotides are TGTGCCAGCAGTTTGTCGTCGGTCTATGGCTACACCTTC. As protein: CASSLSSVYGYTF. J is TRBJ1-2 and V is TRBV12-3 or TRBV12-4; D remains ambiguous. This CDR3 has 13 residues. The V and J ends lost 3 bases and 4 bases respectively, with 9 bases between them.

The gene calls are TRBV7-2 and TRBJ2-7; 7 bases line up with TRBD1. The V segment lost 3 bases and the J segment 3 bases; nucleotides outside the gene matches: 5. Germline V lookup: CDR1 SGHTA, CDR2 FQGNSA. The CDR3 loop spans 14 amino acids. The DNA for the CDR3 is TGTGCCAGCAGCTTTGGGACAGCAAACTACGAGCAGTACTTC. It translates to CASSFGTANYEQYF. Variable domain in full (rest from reference TRBV7-2 and TRBJ2-7): GAGVSQSPSNKVTEKGKDVELRCDPISGHTALYWYRQSLGQGLEFLIYFQGNSAPDKSGLPSDRFSAERTGGSVSTLTIQRTQQEDSAVYLCASSFGTANYEQYFGPGTRLTVT.

This rearrangement joins TRBV24-1 to TRBJ2-3; 10 bases match TRBD2. The CDR3 spans 16 residues. J lost 0 bases, V lost 4 bases, and 3 bases had no gene match. Germline CDR1 and CDR2: KGHDR and SFDVKD. The CDR3 loop is CATSEPGLASTDTQYF. CDR3 DNA sequence: TGTGCCACCAGTGAGCCGGGACTAGCGAGCACAGATACGCAGTATTTT.

Details on this clone: Other DNA sequences within the sample encode an identical CDR3. The chain couples TRBV29-1 to TRBJ1-1; D might be TRBD1 (6 bases). The V gene lost 4 bases and the J gene lost 1 base, with 10 bases spanning the gap. CDR1 and CDR2 from the germline V gene are SQVTM and ANQGSEA. CDR3 length: 13 amino acids. The CDR3 here is CSVANRANTEAFF. The DNA of the CDR3 is TGCAGCGTTGCTAACAGGGCGAACACTGAAGCTTTCTTT.

The J gene is TRBJ2-1, the V gene TRBV4-3, with D uncertain. Per the germline V gene, CDR1 is LGHNA and CDR2 is YSLEER. Trimming removed 1 base from V and 7 bases from J, with 8 bases in between. There are 13 residues in the CDR3. CDR3 sequence: CASSQAFRNEQFF. In DNA, the CDR3 is TGCGCCAGCAGCCAAGCGTTCAGGAATGAGCAGTTCTTC.

The chain employs TRBV2 and TRBJ1-1, with unresolved D. CDR3 length: 11 residues. Germline V gene lookup returns CDR1 SNHLY and CDR2 FYNNEI. V lost 2 bases, J lost 8 bases, and 6 bases lay in between. The CDR3 sequence: CASSETREAFF. As DNA, the CDR3 is TGTGCCAGCAGTGAAACTCGAGAAGCTTTCTTT. The entire variable domain, with the rest obtained from reference TRBV2 and TRBJ1-1, is as follows: EPEVTQTPSHQVTQMGQEVILRCVPISNHLYFYWYRQILGQKVEFLVSFYNNEISEKSEIFDDQFSVERPDGSNFTLKIRSTKLEDSAMYFCASSETREAFFGQGTRLTVV.

The chain joins TRBV6-1 to TRBJ1-6; 7 positions agree with TRBD1. The V segment lost 0 bases and the J segment 3 bases; nucleotides outside the gene matches: 17. The V gene's germline CDR1 is MNHNS and CDR2 SASEGT. This CDR3 is built from 21 residues. This CDR3 is CASSEAPPRPGTAIYNSPLHF. The CDR3 DNA follows: TGTGCCAGCAGTGAAGCGCCTCCCCGACCCGGGACAGCCATCTATAATTCACCCCTCCACTTT.

The chain couples TRBV6-5 to TRBJ1-6; TRBD1 matches at 7 bases. The CDR3 covers 14 residues. Looked up from germline, CDR1 is MNHEY and CDR2 is SVGAGI. The J segment lost 4 bases and the V segment lost 7 bases, leaving 4 bases of the junction unmatched. CDR3: CASKDRIYNSPLHF. The CDR3 region has the DNA TGTGCCAGCAAGGACAGGATTTATAATTCACCCCTCCACTTT.

Remarks on this clone: Other DNA variants within this sample encode the same CDR3. This sequence joins TRBV19 and TRBJ1-5; a weak D match, TRBD1 (5 bases). The CDR3 sequence is 14 residues long. V lost 3 bases and J lost 7, with 13 bases in between. CDR1 is LNHDA and CDR2 is SQIVND in the germline V gene (reference sequence). The CDR3 is CASSIQGSRQPQHF. CDR3 nucleotide sequence: TGTGCCAGTAGTATTCAGGGTTCGAGGCAGCCCCAGCATTTT.

The chain is built from TRBV18 and TRBJ1-3; no reliable D call. Germline V gene sequence: CDR1 KGHSH, CDR2 LQKENI. The CDR3 is 17 amino acids. Trimming took off 2 bases at V and 0 bases at J, with 14 bases between the two ends. The CDR3 protein is CASSPFDAGGSGNTIYF. CDR3 bases: TGTGCCAGCTCACCATTTGATGCGGGTGGCTCTGGAAACACCATATATTTT.

V usage is TRBV6-2 or TRBV6-3 and J usage is TRBJ1-1; 9 positions agree with TRBD1. Germline assignment: CDR1 MNHEY and CDR2 SVGEGT. Trimming cost V 6 bases and J 4 bases; bases outside gene matches: 18. The length of the CDR3 is 18 residues. The CDR3 DNA reads as TGTGCCAGCAGCCCCTCGGACAGGGGAAGGAGGTTGGGCACTGAAGCTTTCTTT. This sequence encodes CASSPSDRGRRLGTEAFF.

This rearrangement joins TRBV10-2 to TRBJ1-6; TRBD1 is a possible D gene (5 bases). The CDR3 covers 16 residues. The V end lost 0 bases, the J end lost 1 base, and 7 bases lay between the germline ends. Germline V lookup: CDR1 WSHSY, CDR2 SAAADI. The CDR3 coding sequence is TGCGCCAGCAGTGAGTCTGGGGCTTCCTATAATTCACCCCTCCACTTT. It specifies CASSESGASYNSPLHF.

The genes are TRBV6-5 and TRBJ1-2; maybe TRBD1 (5 bases). The CDR3 covers 11 residues. CDR1 is MNHEY and CDR2 is SVGAGI in the germline V gene. V dropped 6 bases and J dropped 8 bases, with 10 bases sitting between them. The CDR3 loop reads CASSQGKGYTF. CDR3 DNA: TGTGCCAGCAGCCAGGGAAAGGGCTACACCTTC.

The gene calls are TRBV4-3 and TRBJ2-3; D not certain. In germline, CDR1 is LGHNA, CDR2 YSLEER. Trimming cost V 0 bases and J 1 base, with 8 bases left between them. The CDR3 length is 15 residues. The CDR3 DNA reads as TGCGCCAGCAGCCAAGATTCCCTAGGCACAGATACGCAGTATTTT. This translates into CASSQDSLGTDTQYF.

The V gene is TRBV7-2, the J gene TRBJ2-7, with a possible D match to TRBD1 (5 bases). The length of the CDR3 is 16 residues. The germline V and J ends were trimmed by 6 bases and 0 bases, with 18 bases remaining between them. Germline lookup yields CDR1 SGHTA and CDR2 FQGNSA. CDR3 DNA sequence: TGTGCCAGCAGATCCCCCAGGGTATCGAGCTCCTACGAGCAGTACTTC. Its translation is CASRSPRVSSSYEQYF.

The V gene is TRBV4-3, the J gene TRBJ1-6; TRBD1 matches at 9 bases. J gave up 9 bases and V 2 bases, and 14 bases lay outside the gene matches. The CDR3 runs 18 residues. Germline V gives CDR1 LGHNA, CDR2 YSLEER. The CDR3 nucleotides read TGCGCCAGCAGCCAAAAGGGGGCGGCGGGACAGGGAGTTTCACCCCTCCACTTT. Translation gives CASSQKGAAGQGVSPLHF.

The chain recombines TRBV19 with TRBJ2-7; 9 bases map to TRBD1. CDR3 length equals 14 residues. V was clipped by 3 bases and J by 3 bases; unmatched bases: 3. The germline CDR1 and CDR2 sequences are LNHDA and SQIVND (reference sequence). CDR3 coding DNA: TGTGCCAGTAGTATGGGACAGGGACACTACGAGCAGTACTTC. It encodes CASSMGQGHYEQYF.

The genes are TRBV7-2 and TRBJ2-1, with D perhaps matching TRBD2 (7 bases). This CDR3 comprises 15 residues. The germline gives CDR1 SGHTA, CDR2 FQGNSA. The ends were cut back, 5 bases at V and 10 bases at J, with 21 bases in the middle. The CDR3 sequence: CASSLLGGRAREQFF. The CDR3 DNA reads as TGTGCCAGCAGCCTACTAGGGGGGAGGGCCCGGGAGCAGTTCTTC.

The rearrangement links TRBV3-1 (or the pseudogene TRBV3-2) to TRBJ2-1; 7 positions agree with TRBD2. CDR3 length: 14 residues. Germline loops: CDR1 LGHDT, CDR2 YNNKEL (reference sequence). V lost 0 bases and J lost 15; bases outside the gene matches: 11. The CDR3 protein is CASSQEGSGGSVFF. CDR3 nucleotide sequence: TGTGCCAGCAGCCAAGAAGGTAGTGGCGGGAGTGTGTTCTTC.

The chain combines TRBV11-3 with TRBJ2-1; the D is unclear. The CDR3 contains 17 residues. Germline loops: CDR1 SGHNT, CDR2 YENEEA. The V end lost 1 base, the J end lost 4 bases, and 17 bases lay between the germline ends. CDR3 residues: CASSLVGGELRYNEQFF. The CDR3, as DNA: TGTGCCAGCAGCTTAGTAGGCGGAGAGCTCCGGTACAATGAGCAGTTCTTC.

The rearrangement links TRBV7-2 to TRBJ2-5; TRBD2 matches 11 bases. The CDR3 loop spans 16 amino acids. Germline loops: CDR1 SGHTA, CDR2 FQGNSA. Germline trimming cut 2 bases from V and 4 bases from J; bases unmatched to any gene: 6. The CDR3 loop reads CASSLIASGGPETQYF. DNA of the CDR3: TGTGCCAGCAGCTTAATAGCTAGCGGGGGGCCAGAGACCCAGTACTTC.

The rearrangement joins TRBV7-2 to TRBJ1-2; maybe TRBD1 (6 bases). Germline CDR1 reads SGHTA; CDR2 reads FQGNSA. Trimming took off 4 bases at V and 5 bases at J, with 23 bases between the two ends. The CDR3 has 17 residues. The CDR3 nucleotides read TGTGCCAGCAGCTCAGGCATTTCGGGACAAGATAGGTATGGCTACACCTTC. Encoded protein: CASSSGISGQDRYGYTF.